This T cell receptor beta chain was obtained from a study of coeliac disease. Trimming cost V 1 base and J 4 bases; bases outside gene matches: 9. The CDR3 consists of 16 residues. Germline-derived CDR1 and CDR2 are KGHSH and LQKENI. The assay was immunoSEQ multiplex PCR, and TCRdb's table has in-frame clones only and misses some. Of about 4,900 clones in the sample, 69% are singletons; the top ten hold over 11%. This clone was picked up a small number of times. This rearrangement joins TRBV18 to TRBJ2-7, with 8 bases aligning to TRBD2. Sequencing was performed on lymphocytes from the gut lamina propria. The TCR comes from a woman in her 40s. CDR3 loop: CASSPRRAGGAYEQYF. The CDR3 coding sequence is TGTGCCAGCTCACCACGACGCGCGGGAGGTGCGTACGAGCAGTACTTC. Filled out from reference TRBV18 and TRBJ2-7, the complete variable domain reads NAGVMQNPRHLVRRRGQEARLRCSPMKGHSHVYWYRQLPEEGLKFMVYLQKENIIDESGMPKERFSAEFPKEGPSILRIQQVVRGDSAAYFCASSPRRAGGAYEQYFGPGTRLTVT.